This passage covers 30 T cell receptor beta chains from one sample sequenced in a study of T-cell memory formation after mild COVID-19. MiXCR, applied by TCRdb to the 5' RACE reads, yields one record per CDR3 protein. The data show about 47,000 distinct CDR3 sequences, roughly 9.8% seen once. Sequences were obtained from PBMCs or a T cell subset sorted from them (not recorded which). The origin of the receptors is an adult woman who had mild COVID-19 (a few samples of this study predate the infection). Cell type and time point are not known.

This clonotype was seen repeatedly, ten times or more. This chain uses TRBV6-1 with TRBJ2-1, with 7 bases fitting TRBD2. After removal of 5 bases from V and 4 bases from J, the junction contained 8 bases not matched to a gene. The CDR3 is 15 residues long. From germline, CDR1 is MNHNS and CDR2 SASEGT. This chain's CDR3 is CASSQSSGAYNEQFF. CDR3 sequence (DNA): TGTGCCAGCAGTCAGTCCAGCGGGGCGTACAATGAGCAGTTCTTC.

The genes are TRBV6-5 and TRBJ2-7, with 7 nucleotides matching TRBD2. From germline, CDR1 is MNHEY and CDR2 SVGAGI. The CDR3 totals 15 residues. Germline trimming cut 5 bases from V and 4 bases from J; bases unmatched to any gene: 11. CDR3 bases: TGTGCCAGCAGTAAACCCGGGAGGAGAGATTACGAGCAGTACTTC. Translating it yields CASSKPGRRDYEQYF.

This clonotype has a count of ten or more. The chain combines TRBV20-1 with TRBJ1-5; maybe TRBD1 (5 bases). V was cut by 1 base and J by 3 bases, with 19 bases left in between. The CDR3 is 17 residues long. Germline values: CDR1 DFQATT, CDR2 SNEGSKA (reference sequence). The CDR3 coding sequence is TGCAGTGCTAGAGCCGAGTCCGACAGCACCGTCAATCAGCCCCAGCATTTT. It yields the protein CSARAESDSTVNQPQHF.

This clonotype was found a few times. J is TRBJ2-7 and V is TRBV2; 7 bases map to TRBD2. V lost 6 bases to trimming and J lost 4 bases; unmatched junction nucleotides: 6. Germline V CDR1 and CDR2: SNHLY, FYNNEI. This CDR3 has 13 amino acids. The CDR3 DNA reads TGTGCCAGCAGCCGGGACTATTTTTACGAGCAGTACTTC. This translates into CASSRDYFYEQYF.

This chain joins TRBV5-1 and TRBJ2-5; D is unresolved. Germline V gene data show CDR1 as SGHRS and CDR2 as YFSETQ. Trimming removed 4 bases at V and 1 base at J, with 11 bases between. The CDR3 consists of 14 residues. The CDR3 nucleotides read TGCGCCAGCAGCAAACAGCCGCCCCAAGAGACCCAGTACTTC. It encodes CASSKQPPQETQYF.

This clonotype was counted at least ten times. The V call is TRBV11-2, the J call TRBJ2-2; TRBD1 matches 9 bases. The CDR3 length is 15 residues. V gave up 2 bases and J gave up 4 bases; unmatched junction bases: 2. Germline loops: CDR1 SGHAT, CDR2 FQNNGV. CDR3 sequence reads: CASSLKTGGTGELFF. Written as DNA, the CDR3 is TGTGCCAGCAGCTTAAAGACAGGGGGCACCGGGGAGCTGTTTTTT. The full variable domain, with the rest looked up from reference TRBV11-2 and TRBJ2-2, is EAGVAQSPRYKIIEKRQSVAFWCNPISGHATLYWYQQILGQGPKLLIQFQNNGVVDDSQLPKDRFSAERLKGVDSTLKIQPAKLEDSAVYLCASSLKTGGTGELFFGEGSRLTVL.

The V gene is TRBV20-1, the J gene TRBJ2-1, with a possible D match to TRBD2 (6 bases). Germline V gene lookup returns CDR1 DFQATT and CDR2 SNEGSKA (reference sequence). Trimming cost V 0 bases and J 3 bases, with 18 bases left between them. This CDR3 is built from 17 residues. CDR3 sequence (DNA): TGCAGTGCTAGAGATCGAGCGGATAGCGGTCACTACAATGAGCAGTTCTTC. Translation gives CSARDRADSGHYNEQFF.

The V gene is TRBV9, the J gene TRBJ2-7, with D tentatively TRBD2 (5 bases). Trimming pared 1 base from V and 2 bases from J, leaving 10 bases between. The CDR3 sequence is 14 residues long. In germline, CDR1 is SGDLS, CDR2 YYNGEE. The CDR3 spells CASSVSGSAYEQYF. The CDR3 DNA reads TGTGCCAGCAGCGTATCGGGTAGCGCCTACGAGCAGTACTTC.

This clonotype was counted only a few times. CDR3 protein: CSGLTGSYEQYF. CDR3 coding DNA: TGCAGTGGTCTGACAGGGAGCTACGAGCAGTACTTC. This sequence joins TRBV20-1 and TRBJ2-7; 7 nucleotides line up with TRBD1. This CDR3 region has 12 residues. With V trimmed by 7 bases and J by 3 bases, 6 bases remained unmatched. Germline V CDR1 and CDR2: DFQATT, SNEGSKA (reference sequence).

This clonotype was counted only a few times. The chain recombines TRBV11-3 with TRBJ2-3; D uncertain. Germline V gene sequence: CDR1 SGHNT, CDR2 YENEEA. This CDR3 has 14 amino acids. V lost 0 bases, J lost 4 bases, and 8 bases lay in between. The DNA of the CDR3 is TGTGCCAGCAGCTTAGATAGGCTAGCAGATACGCAGTATTTT. It yields the protein CASSLDRLADTQYF.

This clonotype was seen a few times. The chain is built from TRBV19 and TRBJ2-7; the match to TRBD1 covers 9 bases. V was pared by 4 bases and J by 6 bases, with 10 bases of the junction left unmatched. The germline V gene encodes CDR1 LNHDA and CDR2 SQIVND (reference sequence). This CDR3 comprises 15 residues. The CDR3 region is CASSTAGTGTTEQYF. The CDR3 coding sequence is TGTGCCAGTAGTACCGCCGGGACAGGGACTACCGAGCAGTACTTC. Variable domain in full (rest from reference TRBV19 and TRBJ2-7): DGGITQSPKYLFRKEGQNVTLSCEQNLNHDAMYWYRQDPGQGLRLIYYSQIVNDFQKGDIAEGYSVSREKKESFPLTVTSAQKNPTAFYLCASSTAGTGTTEQYFGPGTRLTVT.

V is TRBV2 and J is TRBJ1-2, with D tentatively TRBD1 (5 bases). Germline V CDR1 and CDR2: SNHLY, FYNNEI. The CDR3 runs to 13 residues. The V and J ends lost 3 bases and 2 bases respectively, with 7 bases between them. The CDR3 nucleotides read TGTGCCAGCAGTGAGGGGCGGAACTATGGCTACACCTTC. Amino acid sequence: CASSEGRNYGYTF.

The rearrangement uses TRBV7-2 and TRBJ2-1, with D possibly being TRBD2 (5 bases). The V end lost 5 bases, the J end lost 7 bases, and 15 bases lay between the germline ends. This CDR3 has 14 residues. Germline values: CDR1 SGHTA, CDR2 FQGNSA. CDR3 sequence: CASSTGGSRNEQFF. The CDR3 DNA follows: TGTGCCAGCAGCACCGGAGGTAGCAGGAATGAGCAGTTCTTC.

This clonotype was detected a few times. The chain employs TRBV25-1 and TRBJ2-5; D may match TRBD1 or TRBD2 (5 bases each). V gave up 2 bases and J gave up 3 bases, with 19 bases separating them. The CDR3 runs 17 residues. Germline V gene sequence: CDR1 MGHDK, CDR2 SYGVNS. The CDR3 loop is CASSEKVTRVGEETQYF. Here the CDR3 DNA reads TGTGCCAGCAGTGAAAAAGTGACAAGGGTGGGGGAAGAGACCCAGTACTTC.

The rearrangement links TRBV20-1 to TRBJ2-5; no clear D gene. V was cut by 6 bases and J by 3 bases, with 11 bases left in between. The CDR3 loop spans 12 amino acids. Germline V gene sequence: CDR1 DFQATT, CDR2 SNEGSKA (reference sequence). CDR3 in DNA: TGCAGTGCCCTTCATGGGAAAGAGACCCAGTACTTC. Amino acid sequence: CSALHGKETQYF.

The chain is built from TRBV5-1 and TRBJ1-1, with D possibly being TRBD1 (6 bases). Trimming removed 0 bases at V and 3 bases at J, with 9 bases between. CDR1 and CDR2 from the germline V gene are SGHRS and YFSETQ. The CDR3 consists of 14 residues. CDR3 in amino acids: CASSLDRADTEAFF. The CDR3, as DNA: TGCGCCAGCAGCTTGGACAGGGCGGACACTGAAGCTTTCTTT.

This clonotype occurred a few times. The rearrangement uses TRBV5-4 and TRBJ2-5, with 16 bases fitting TRBD2. This CDR3 spans 17 amino acids. V lost 4 bases and J lost 3; bases outside the gene matches: 6. CDR1 and CDR2 (germline): SGHNT, YYREEE (reference sequence). CDR3 amino acids: CASSPGLAGGPEETQYF. CDR3 nucleotides: TGTGCCAGCAGCCCGGGACTAGCGGGAGGGCCAGAAGAGACCCAGTACTTC.

This clonotype was observed many times. The rearrangement links TRBV7-3 to TRBJ2-5, with 9 nucleotides matching TRBD1. Per the germline V gene, CDR1 is SGHTA and CDR2 is FQGTGA. The V gene end was trimmed by 2 bases and the J gene end by 5 bases; junction bases not matched to a gene: 6. The CDR3 loop spans 15 amino acids. CDR3 sequence: CASSLSGQGWETQYF. DNA of the CDR3: TGTGCCAGCAGCTTATCGGGACAGGGTTGGGAGACCCAGTACTTC. Full variable domain (remainder filled in from reference TRBV7-3 and TRBJ2-5): GAGVSQTPSNKVTEKGKYVELRCDPISGHTALYWYRQSLGQGPEFLIYFQGTGAADDSGLPNDRFFAVRPEGSVSTLKIQRTERGDSAVYLCASSLSGQGWETQYFGPGTRLLVL.

This clonotype was observed a handful of times. The V gene is TRBV7-3, the J gene TRBJ1-1, with D maybe TRBD1 (6 bases). Per the germline V gene, CDR1 is SGHTA and CDR2 is FQGTGA. V was pared by 2 bases and J by 2 bases, with 9 bases between. This CDR3 contains 14 residues. CDR3: CASSLQGSNTEAFF. The CDR3, as DNA: TGTGCCAGCAGCTTACAGGGGTCTAACACTGAAGCTTTCTTT.

In its sample, this clonotype was seen a few times. The gene calls are TRBV11-2 and TRBJ2-5; 7 bases are a match to TRBD2. Unmatched junction bases numbered 12, after V lost 3 bases and J lost 2 bases. This CDR3 spans 17 amino acids. Germline V gives CDR1 SGHAT, CDR2 FQNNGV. CDR3 sequence: CASSLRLRGEGQETQYF. The DNA of the CDR3 is TGTGCCAGCAGCTTGAGACTACGGGGGGAAGGTCAAGAGACCCAGTACTTC.

The chain has TRBV28 and TRBJ2-1; a possible D gene is TRBD1 (8 bases). Germline V CDR1 and CDR2: MDHEN, SYDVKM. V dropped 6 bases and J dropped 0 bases, with 12 bases sitting between them. The CDR3 sequence is 15 residues long. CDR3 DNA: TGTGCCAGCAGACAGGGGGGGGGCTCCTACAATGAGCAGTTCTTC. Residues: CASRQGGGSYNEQFF. Drawing the rest from reference TRBV28 and TRBJ2-1, the complete variable domain is DVKVTQSSRYLVKRTGEKVFLECVQDMDHENMFWYRQDPGLGLRLIYFSYDVKMKEKGDIPEGYSVSREKKERFSLILESASTNQTSMYLCASRQGGGSYNEQFFGPGTRLTVL.

This clonotype turned up a few times. V and J are TRBV7-9 and TRBJ1-2; possibly TRBD1 for D (5 bases). Germline-derived CDR1 and CDR2 are SEHNR and FQNEAQ (reference sequence). Trimming shortened V by 2 bases and J by 6 bases, and 7 bases separated the two germline ends. The CDR3 is 12 amino acids. The CDR3 DNA sequence: TGTGCCAGCAGCTTACAGGGACATGGCTACACCTTC. Residues: CASSLQGHGYTF.

V usage is TRBV2 and J usage is TRBJ2-5, with D possibly being TRBD1 (5 bases). V was trimmed by 1 base and J by 5 bases, leaving 11 bases between them. Germline loops: CDR1 SNHLY, CDR2 FYNNEI. The CDR3 contains 14 residues. The CDR3 coding sequence is TGTGCCAGCAGTGAAGAGATTTCAGGGGAGACCCAGTACTTC. Amino acids: CASSEEISGETQYF.

The CDR3 loop reads CSVANRSPYGYTF. CDR3 sequence (DNA): TGCAGCGTTGCAAACAGAAGCCCCTATGGCTACACCTTC. This chain joins TRBV29-1 and TRBJ1-2, with D unclear. V was cut by 4 bases and J by 4 bases, with 13 bases left in between. The CDR3 spans 13 residues. Germline values: CDR1 SQVTM, CDR2 ANQGSEA. The variable domain in full, with the rest retrieved from reference TRBV29-1 and TRBJ1-2, is SAVISQKPSRDICQRGTSLTIQCQVDSQVTMMFWYRQQPGQSLTLIATANQGSEATYESGFVIDKFPISRPNLTFSTLTVSNMSPEDSSIYLCSVANRSPYGYTFGSGTRLTVV.

This clonotype was observed at least ten times. The genes are TRBV6-5 and TRBJ1-1, with D possibly TRBD1 on 5 matching bases. The germline V gene encodes CDR1 MNHEY and CDR2 SVGAGI. This CDR3 spans 12 amino acids. Trimming removed 2 bases from V and 4 bases from J, with 5 bases in between. The chain's CDR3 is CASSYGGTEAFF. The CDR3 nucleotides read TGTGCCAGCAGTTACGGGGGCACTGAAGCTTTCTTT.

The rearrangement links TRBV12-3 or TRBV12-4 to TRBJ1-1; D is ambiguous. The CDR3 runs to 15 residues. V lost 2 bases to trimming and J lost 4 bases, with 14 bases between them. The CDR3 region is CASSLLRGPGTEAFF. CDR3 bases: TGTGCCAGCAGTTTATTACGGGGTCCGGGCACTGAAGCTTTCTTT.

This rearrangement joins TRBV4-2 to TRBJ1-1; 10 positions agree with TRBD1. Germline lookup yields CDR1 LGHNA and CDR2 YNFKEQ. This CDR3 has 17 amino acids. V lost 4 bases and J lost 1; bases outside the gene matches: 9. The chain's CDR3 is CASSRITGTGANTEAFF. The CDR3 DNA reads TGTGCCAGCAGCCGGATTACCGGGACAGGGGCGAACACTGAAGCTTTCTTT.

This clonotype was observed many times. This rearrangement joins TRBV18 to TRBJ2-1; D possibly corresponds to TRBD2 (5 bases). The CDR3 has 16 amino acids. Trimming removed 1 base from V and 8 bases from J, with 18 bases in between. Germline V CDR1 and CDR2: KGHSH, LQKENI. CDR3 region: CASSPQGVDRFHEQFF. The CDR3 DNA reads as TGTGCCAGCTCACCACAGGGAGTAGATAGATTCCATGAGCAGTTCTTC.

The gene calls are TRBV20-1 and TRBJ2-6; weak D call: TRBD2 (6 bases). V was trimmed by 3 bases and J by 0 bases, leaving 12 bases between them. There are 16 residues in the CDR3. In germline, CDR1 is DFQATT, CDR2 SNEGSKA (reference sequence). The CDR3 here is CSASRGTSSGANVLTF. Written as DNA, the CDR3 is TGCAGTGCTAGCCGGGGGACGTCCTCTGGGGCCAACGTCCTGACTTTC.

There are a few counts of this clonotype. The J gene is TRBJ2-7, the V gene TRBV7-2, with TRBD2 identical over 14 bases. CDR1 is SGHTA, CDR2 FQGNSA, per germline. The CDR3 has 17 amino acids. The trim removed 6 bases at V and 4 bases at J, leaving 11 bases unmatched. The CDR3 region has the DNA TGTGCCAGCAGGTCTGGACTAGCGGGAGGAGGGGCATACGAGCAGTACTTC. This codes for CASRSGLAGGGAYEQYF.